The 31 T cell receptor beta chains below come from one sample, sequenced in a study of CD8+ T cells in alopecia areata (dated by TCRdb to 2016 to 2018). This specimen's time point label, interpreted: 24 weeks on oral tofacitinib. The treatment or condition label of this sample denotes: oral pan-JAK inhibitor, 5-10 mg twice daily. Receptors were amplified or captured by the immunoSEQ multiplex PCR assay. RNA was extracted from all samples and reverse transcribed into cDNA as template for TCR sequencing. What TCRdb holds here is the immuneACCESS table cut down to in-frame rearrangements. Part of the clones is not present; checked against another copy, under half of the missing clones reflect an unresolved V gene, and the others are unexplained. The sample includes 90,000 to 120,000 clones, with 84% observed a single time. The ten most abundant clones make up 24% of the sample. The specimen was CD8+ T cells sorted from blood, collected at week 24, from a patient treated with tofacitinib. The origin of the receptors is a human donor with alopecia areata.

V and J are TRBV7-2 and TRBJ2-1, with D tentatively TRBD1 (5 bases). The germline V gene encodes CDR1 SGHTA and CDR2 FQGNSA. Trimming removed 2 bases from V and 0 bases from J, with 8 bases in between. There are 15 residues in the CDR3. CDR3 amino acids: CASSLYRNSYNEQFF. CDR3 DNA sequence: TGTGCCAGCAGCTTATACAGGAACTCCTACAATGAGCAGTTCTTC. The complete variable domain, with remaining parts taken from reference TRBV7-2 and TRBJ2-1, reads GAGVSQSPSNKVTEKGKDVELRCDPISGHTALYWYRQSLGQGLEFLIYFQGNSAPDKSGLPSDRFSAERTGGSVSTLTIQRTQQEDSAVYLCASSLYRNSYNEQFFGPGTRLTVL.

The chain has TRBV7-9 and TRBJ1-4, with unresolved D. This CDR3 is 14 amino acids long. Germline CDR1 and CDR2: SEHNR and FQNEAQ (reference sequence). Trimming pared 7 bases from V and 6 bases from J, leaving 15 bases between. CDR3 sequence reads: CASTRGGYDEKLFF. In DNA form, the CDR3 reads TGTGCCAGCACCCGGGGAGGGTATGATGAAAAACTGTTTTTT.

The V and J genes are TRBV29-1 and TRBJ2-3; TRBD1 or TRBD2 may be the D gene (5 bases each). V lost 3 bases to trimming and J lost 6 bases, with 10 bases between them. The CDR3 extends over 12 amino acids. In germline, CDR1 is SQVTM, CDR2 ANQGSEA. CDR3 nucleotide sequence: TGCAGCGTTGATCCGGGGCTCGATACGCAGTATTTT. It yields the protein CSVDPGLDTQYF.

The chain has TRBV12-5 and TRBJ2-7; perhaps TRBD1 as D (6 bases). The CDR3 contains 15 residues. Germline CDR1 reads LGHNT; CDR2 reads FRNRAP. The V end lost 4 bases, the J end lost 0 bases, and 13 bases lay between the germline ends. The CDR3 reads CASGSPTTGSYEQYF. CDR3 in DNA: TGTGCTAGTGGTTCGCCCACGACAGGCTCCTACGAGCAGTACTTC.

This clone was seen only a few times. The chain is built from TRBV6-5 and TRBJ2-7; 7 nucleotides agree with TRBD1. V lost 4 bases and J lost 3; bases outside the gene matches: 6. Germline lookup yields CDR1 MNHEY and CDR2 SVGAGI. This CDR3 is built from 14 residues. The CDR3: CASSSRDRFYEQYF. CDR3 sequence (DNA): TGTGCCAGCAGTTCCCGGGACAGATTCTACGAGCAGTACTTC.

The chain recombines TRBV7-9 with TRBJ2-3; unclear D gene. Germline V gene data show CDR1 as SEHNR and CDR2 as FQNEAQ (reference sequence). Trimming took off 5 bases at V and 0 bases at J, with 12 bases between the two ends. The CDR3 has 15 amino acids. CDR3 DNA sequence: TGTGCCAGCAGCCTCAGCCATGCTAGCACAGATACGCAGTATTTT. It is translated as CASSLSHASTDTQYF.

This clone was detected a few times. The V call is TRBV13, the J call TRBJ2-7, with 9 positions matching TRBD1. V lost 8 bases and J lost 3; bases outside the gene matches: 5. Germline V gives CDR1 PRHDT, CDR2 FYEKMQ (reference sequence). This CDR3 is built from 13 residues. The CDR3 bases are TGTGCCAGCCGTATGACAGGGGGCTACGAGCAGTACTTC. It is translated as CASRMTGGYEQYF. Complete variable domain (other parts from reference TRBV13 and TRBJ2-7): AAGVIQSPRHLIKEKRETATLKCYPIPRHDTVYWYQQGPGQDPQFLISFYEKMQSDKGSIPDRFSAQQFSDYHSELNMSSLELGDSALYFCASRMTGGYEQYFGPGTRLTVT.

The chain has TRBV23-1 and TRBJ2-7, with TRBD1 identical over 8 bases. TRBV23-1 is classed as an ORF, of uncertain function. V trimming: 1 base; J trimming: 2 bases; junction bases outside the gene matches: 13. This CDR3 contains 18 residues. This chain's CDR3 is CASSQFLVGQGSTYEQYF. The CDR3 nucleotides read TGCGCCAGCAGTCAATTCTTGGTCGGACAGGGATCTACCTACGAGCAGTACTTC.

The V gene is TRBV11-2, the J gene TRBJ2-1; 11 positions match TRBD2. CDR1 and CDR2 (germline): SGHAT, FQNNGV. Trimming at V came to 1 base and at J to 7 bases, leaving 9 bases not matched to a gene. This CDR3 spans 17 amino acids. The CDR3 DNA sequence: TGTGCCAGCAGCTTAGGTAGTGGGGCTAGCGGGAGGAATGAGCAGTTCTTC. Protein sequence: CASSLGSGASGRNEQFF.

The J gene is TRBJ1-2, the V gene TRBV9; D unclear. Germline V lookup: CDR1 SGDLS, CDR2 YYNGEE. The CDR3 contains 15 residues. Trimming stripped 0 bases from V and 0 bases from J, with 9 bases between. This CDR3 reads CASSVDWSTNYGYTF. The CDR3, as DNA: TGTGCCAGCAGCGTAGATTGGAGCACTAACTATGGCTACACCTTC.

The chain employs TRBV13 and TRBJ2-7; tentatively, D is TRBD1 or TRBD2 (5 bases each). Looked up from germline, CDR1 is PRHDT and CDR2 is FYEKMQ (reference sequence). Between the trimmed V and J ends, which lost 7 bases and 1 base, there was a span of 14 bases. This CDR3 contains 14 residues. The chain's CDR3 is CASIKVGESYEQYF. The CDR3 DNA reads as TGTGCCAGCATAAAAGTGGGGGAGTCCTACGAGCAGTACTTC.

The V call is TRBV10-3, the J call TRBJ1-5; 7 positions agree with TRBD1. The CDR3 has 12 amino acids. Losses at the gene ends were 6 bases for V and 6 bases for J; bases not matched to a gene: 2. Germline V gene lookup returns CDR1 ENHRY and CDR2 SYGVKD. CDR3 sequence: CAIRQGRQPQHF. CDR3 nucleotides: TGTGCCATCAGACAGGGGCGTCAGCCCCAGCATTTT.

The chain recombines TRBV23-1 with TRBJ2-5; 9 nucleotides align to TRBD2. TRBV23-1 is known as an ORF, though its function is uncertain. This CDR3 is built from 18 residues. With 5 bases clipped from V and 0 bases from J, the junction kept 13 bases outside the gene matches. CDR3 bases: TGCGCCAGCAGTTACCCCCTACCCGGCGGGGGGGACCAAGAGACCCAGTACTTC. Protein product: CASSYPLPGGGDQETQYF.

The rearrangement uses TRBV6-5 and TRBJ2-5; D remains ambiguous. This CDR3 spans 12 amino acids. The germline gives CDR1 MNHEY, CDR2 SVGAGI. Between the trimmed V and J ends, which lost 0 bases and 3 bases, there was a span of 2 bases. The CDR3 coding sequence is TGTGCCAGCAGTTACTCGAAAGAGACCCAGTACTTC. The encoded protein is CASSYSKETQYF.

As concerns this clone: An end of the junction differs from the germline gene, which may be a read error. The CDR3 loop is CANSQDFHEQYF. The CDR3 DNA follows: TGCGCCAACAGCCAAGATTTCCACGAGCAGTACTTC. The V and J genes are TRBV4-3 and TRBJ2-7; D is uncertain. Germline CDR1 LGHNA, CDR2 YSLEER. The CDR3 sequence is 12 residues long.

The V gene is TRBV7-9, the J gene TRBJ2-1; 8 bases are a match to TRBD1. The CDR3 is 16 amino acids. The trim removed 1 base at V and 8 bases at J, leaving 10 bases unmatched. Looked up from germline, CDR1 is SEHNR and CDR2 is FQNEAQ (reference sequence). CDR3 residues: CASSLVGLRDRYEQFF. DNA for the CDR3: TGTGCCAGCAGCTTAGTTGGATTACGGGACAGGTATGAGCAGTTCTTC.

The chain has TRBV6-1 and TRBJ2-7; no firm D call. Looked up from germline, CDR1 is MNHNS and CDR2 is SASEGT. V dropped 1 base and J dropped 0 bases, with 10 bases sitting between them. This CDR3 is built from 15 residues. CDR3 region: CASSEGQASSYEQYF. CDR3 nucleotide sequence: TGTGCCAGCAGTGAAGGGCAGGCCAGCTCCTACGAGCAGTACTTC.

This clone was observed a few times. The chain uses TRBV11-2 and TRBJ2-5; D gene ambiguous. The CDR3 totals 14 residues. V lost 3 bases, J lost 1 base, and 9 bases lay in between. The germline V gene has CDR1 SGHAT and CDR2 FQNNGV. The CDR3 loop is CASSLGQIQETQYF. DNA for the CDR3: TGTGCCAGCAGCTTGGGTCAGATCCAAGAGACCCAGTACTTC.

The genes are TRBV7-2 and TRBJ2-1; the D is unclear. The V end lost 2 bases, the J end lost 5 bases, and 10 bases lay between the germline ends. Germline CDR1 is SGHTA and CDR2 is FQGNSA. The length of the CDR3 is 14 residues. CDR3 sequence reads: CASSLLSPNNEQFF. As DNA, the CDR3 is TGTGCCAGCAGCTTACTCAGCCCGAACAATGAGCAGTTCTTC.

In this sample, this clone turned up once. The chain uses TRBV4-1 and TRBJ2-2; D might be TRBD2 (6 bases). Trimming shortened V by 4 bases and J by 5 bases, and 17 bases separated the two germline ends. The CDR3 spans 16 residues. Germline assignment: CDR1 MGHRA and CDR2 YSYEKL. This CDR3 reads CASSPVTSSGTGELFF. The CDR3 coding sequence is TGCGCCAGCAGCCCCGTGACTAGTAGCGGAACCGGGGAGCTGTTTTTT.

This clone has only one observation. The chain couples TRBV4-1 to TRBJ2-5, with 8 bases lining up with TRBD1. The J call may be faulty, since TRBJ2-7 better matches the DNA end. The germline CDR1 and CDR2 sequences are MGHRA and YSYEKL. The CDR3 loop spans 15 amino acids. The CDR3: CASSQGQGISYEQYF. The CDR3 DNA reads TGCGCCAGCAGCCAAGGACAGGGGATCTCCTACGAGCAGTACTTC.

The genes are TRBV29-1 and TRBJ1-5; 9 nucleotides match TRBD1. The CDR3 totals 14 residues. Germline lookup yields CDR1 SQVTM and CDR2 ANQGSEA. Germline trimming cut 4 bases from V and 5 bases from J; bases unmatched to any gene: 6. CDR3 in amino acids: CSVVGTGTDQPQHF. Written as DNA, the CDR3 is TGCAGCGTTGTTGGGACAGGGACAGATCAGCCCCAGCATTTT.

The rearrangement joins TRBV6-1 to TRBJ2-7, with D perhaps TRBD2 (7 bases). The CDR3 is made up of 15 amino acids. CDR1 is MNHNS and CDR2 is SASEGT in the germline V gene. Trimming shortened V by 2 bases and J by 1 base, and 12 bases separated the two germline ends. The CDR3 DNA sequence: TGTGCCAGCAGTGAAAGGCGGGGGACATCCTACGAGCAGTACTTC. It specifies CASSERRGTSYEQYF.

CDR3 in DNA: TGTGCCAGCAGCCCGACAGGGTCCTACGAGCAGTACTTC. This sequence encodes CASSPTGSYEQYF. This chain joins TRBV5-6 and TRBJ2-7; 7 bases are shared with TRBD1. The germline CDR1 and CDR2 sequences are SGHDT and YYEEEE. The CDR3 runs to 13 residues. V gave up 4 bases and J gave up 1 base; unmatched junction bases: 2.

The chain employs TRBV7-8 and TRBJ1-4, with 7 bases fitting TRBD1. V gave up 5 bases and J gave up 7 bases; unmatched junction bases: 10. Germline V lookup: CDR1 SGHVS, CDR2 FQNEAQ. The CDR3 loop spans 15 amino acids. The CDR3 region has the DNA TGTGCCAGCAGCCCGGAGGAGGGGGCCCTTGAAAAACTGTTTTTT. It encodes CASSPEEGALEKLFF.

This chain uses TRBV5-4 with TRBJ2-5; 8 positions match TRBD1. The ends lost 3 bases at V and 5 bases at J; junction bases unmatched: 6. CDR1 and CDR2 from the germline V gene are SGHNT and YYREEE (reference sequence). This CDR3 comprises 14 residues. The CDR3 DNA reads TGTGCCAGCAGCTCACCAGGGGGCGAGGAGACCCAGTACTTC. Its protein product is CASSSPGGEETQYF.

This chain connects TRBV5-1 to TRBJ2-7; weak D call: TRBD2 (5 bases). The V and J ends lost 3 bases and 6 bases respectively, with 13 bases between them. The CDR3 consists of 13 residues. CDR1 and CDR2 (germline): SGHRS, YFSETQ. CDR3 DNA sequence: TGCGCCAGCAGCTCCTCGGAGGAACGCGAGCAGTACTTC. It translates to CASSSSEEREQYF. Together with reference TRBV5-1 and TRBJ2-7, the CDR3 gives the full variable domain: KAGVTQTPRYLIKTRGQQVTLSCSPISGHRSVSWYQQTPGQGLQFLFEYFSETQRNKGNFPGRFSGRQFSNSRSEMNVSTLELGDSALYLCASSSSEEREQYFGPGTRLTVT.

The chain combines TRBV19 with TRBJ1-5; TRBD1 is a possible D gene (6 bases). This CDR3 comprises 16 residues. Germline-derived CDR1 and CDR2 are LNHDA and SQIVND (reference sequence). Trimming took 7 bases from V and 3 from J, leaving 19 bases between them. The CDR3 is CASTGTGGGLNQPQHF. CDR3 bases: TGTGCCAGTACCGGTACCGGGGGGGGGCTCAATCAGCCCCAGCATTTT.

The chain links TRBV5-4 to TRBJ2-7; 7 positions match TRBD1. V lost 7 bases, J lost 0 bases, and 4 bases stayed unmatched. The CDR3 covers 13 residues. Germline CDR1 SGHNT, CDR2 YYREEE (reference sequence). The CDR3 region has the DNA TGTGCCAGCCGGGACAGCGCCTCCTACGAGCAGTACTTC. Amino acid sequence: CASRDSASYEQYF.

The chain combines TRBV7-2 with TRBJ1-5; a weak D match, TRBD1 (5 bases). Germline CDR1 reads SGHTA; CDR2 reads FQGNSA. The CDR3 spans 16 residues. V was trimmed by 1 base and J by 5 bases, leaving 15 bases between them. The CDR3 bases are TGTGCCAGCAGCTTAGTTCCCCAGGGTCGTTATCAGCCCCAGCATTTT. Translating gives CASSLVPQGRYQPQHF.

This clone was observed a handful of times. This CDR3 is CSVVGGDRTFTDTQYF. The CDR3 DNA is TGCAGCGTTGTGGGCGGGGACAGAACCTTCACAGATACGCAGTATTTT. The chain uses TRBV29-1 and TRBJ2-3; D may be TRBD1 (7 bases). The CDR3 loop spans 16 amino acids. Per germline, CDR1 SQVTM and CDR2 ANQGSEA. The V end lost 4 bases, the J end lost 2 bases, and 19 bases lay between the germline ends.